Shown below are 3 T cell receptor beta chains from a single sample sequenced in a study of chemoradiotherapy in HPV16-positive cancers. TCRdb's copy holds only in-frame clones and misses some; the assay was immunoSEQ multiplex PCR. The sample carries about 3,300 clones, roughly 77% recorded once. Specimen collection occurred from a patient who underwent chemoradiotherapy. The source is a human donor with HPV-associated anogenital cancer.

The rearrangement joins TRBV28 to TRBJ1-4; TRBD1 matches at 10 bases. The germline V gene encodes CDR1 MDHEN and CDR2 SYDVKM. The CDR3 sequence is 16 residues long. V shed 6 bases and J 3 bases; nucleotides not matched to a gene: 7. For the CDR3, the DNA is TGTGCCAGCAGGGGACAGGGGTTTGTAGCTAATGAAAAACTGTTTTTT. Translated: CASRGQGFVANEKLFF. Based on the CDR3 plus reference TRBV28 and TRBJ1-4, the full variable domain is DVKVTQSSRYLVKRTGEKVFLECVQDMDHENMFWYRQDPGLGLRLIYFSYDVKMKEKGDIPEGYSVSREKKERFSLILESASTNQTSMYLCASRGQGFVANEKLFFGSGTQLSVL.

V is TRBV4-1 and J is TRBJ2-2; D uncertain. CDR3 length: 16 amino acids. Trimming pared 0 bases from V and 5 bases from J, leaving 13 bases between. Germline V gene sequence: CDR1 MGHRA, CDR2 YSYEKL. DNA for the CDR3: TGCGCCAGCAGCCAAGAAGGACGCTTGGGGACCGGGGAGCTGTTTTTT. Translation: CASSQEGRLGTGELFF.

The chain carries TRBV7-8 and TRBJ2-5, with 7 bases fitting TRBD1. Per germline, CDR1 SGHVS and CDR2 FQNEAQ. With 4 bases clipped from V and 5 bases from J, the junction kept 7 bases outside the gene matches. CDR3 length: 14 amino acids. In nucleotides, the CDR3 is TGTGCCAGCAGCTCGACAGGGTTGCCGGAGACCCAGTACTTC. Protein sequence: CASSSTGLPETQYF.